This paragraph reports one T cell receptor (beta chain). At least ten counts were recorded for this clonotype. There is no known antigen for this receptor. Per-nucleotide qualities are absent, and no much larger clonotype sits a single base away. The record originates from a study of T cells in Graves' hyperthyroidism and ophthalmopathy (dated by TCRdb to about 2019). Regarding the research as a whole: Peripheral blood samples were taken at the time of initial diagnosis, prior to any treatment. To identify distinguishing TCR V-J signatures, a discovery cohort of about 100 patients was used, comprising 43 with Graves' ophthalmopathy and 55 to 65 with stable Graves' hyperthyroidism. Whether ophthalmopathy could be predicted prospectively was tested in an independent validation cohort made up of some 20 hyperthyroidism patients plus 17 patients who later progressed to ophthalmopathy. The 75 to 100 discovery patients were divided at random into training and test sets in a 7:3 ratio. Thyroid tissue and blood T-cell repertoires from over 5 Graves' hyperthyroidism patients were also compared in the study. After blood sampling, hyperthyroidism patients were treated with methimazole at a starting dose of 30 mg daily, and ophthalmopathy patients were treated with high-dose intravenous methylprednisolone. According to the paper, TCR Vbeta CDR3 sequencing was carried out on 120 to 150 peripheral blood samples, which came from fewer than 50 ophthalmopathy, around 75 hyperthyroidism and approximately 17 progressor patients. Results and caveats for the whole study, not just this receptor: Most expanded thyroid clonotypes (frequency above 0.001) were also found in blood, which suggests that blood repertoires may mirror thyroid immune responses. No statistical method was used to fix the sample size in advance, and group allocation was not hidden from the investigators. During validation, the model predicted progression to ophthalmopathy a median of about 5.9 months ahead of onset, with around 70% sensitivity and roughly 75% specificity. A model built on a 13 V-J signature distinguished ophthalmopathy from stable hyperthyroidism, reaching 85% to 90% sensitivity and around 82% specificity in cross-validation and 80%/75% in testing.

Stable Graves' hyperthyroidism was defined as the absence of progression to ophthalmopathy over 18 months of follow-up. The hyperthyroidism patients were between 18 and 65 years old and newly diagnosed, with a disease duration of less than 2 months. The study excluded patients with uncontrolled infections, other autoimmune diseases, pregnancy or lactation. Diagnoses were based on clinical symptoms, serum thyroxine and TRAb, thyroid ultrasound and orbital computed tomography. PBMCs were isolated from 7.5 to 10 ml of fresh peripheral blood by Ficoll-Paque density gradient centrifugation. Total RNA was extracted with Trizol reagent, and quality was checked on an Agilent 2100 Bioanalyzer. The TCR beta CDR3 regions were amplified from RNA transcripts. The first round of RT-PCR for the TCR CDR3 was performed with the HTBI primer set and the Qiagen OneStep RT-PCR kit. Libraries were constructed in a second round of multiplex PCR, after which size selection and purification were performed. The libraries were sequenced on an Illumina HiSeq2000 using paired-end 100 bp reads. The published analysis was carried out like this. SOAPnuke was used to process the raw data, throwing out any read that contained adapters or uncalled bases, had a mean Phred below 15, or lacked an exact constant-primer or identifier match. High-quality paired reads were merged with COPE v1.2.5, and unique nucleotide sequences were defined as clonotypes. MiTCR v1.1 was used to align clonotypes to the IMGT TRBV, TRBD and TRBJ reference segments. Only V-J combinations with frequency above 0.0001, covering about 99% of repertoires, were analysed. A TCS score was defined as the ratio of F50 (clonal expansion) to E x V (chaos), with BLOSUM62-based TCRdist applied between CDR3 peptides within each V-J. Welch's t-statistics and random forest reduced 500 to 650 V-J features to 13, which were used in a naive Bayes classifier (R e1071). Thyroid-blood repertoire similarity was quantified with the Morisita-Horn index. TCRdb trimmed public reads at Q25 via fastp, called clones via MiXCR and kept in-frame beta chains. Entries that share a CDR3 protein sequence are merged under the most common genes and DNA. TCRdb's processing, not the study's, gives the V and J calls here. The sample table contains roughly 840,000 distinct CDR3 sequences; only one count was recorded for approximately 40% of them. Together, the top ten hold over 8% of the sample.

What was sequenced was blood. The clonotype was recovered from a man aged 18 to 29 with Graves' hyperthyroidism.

In nucleotides, the sequence is TGTGCCATCAGAGGGACAGGGGTTTCTGGGACTGAAGCTTTCTTT. It translates to CAIRGTGVSGTEAFF. The chain employs TRBV10-3 and TRBJ1-1, and TRBD1 aligns with 10 junction nucleotides. Inclusive of the bounding cysteine and phenylalanine, the CDR3 is 15 residues long. Kept here is only the CDR3 DNA, which spans 45 bases and is read in frame from base 1. CDR1 and CDR2 (ENHRY, SYGVKD) derive from the germline V gene. V ends up 6 bases short and J 5 bases short, with an unmatched junction base count of 9.